This T cell receptor (beta chain) was found in a study of T cells in Graves' hyperthyroidism and ophthalmopathy. Germline V gene data show CDR1 as GTSNPN and CDR2 as SVGIG (reference sequence). This CDR3 spans 12 amino acids. The V and J ends lost 5 bases and 10 bases respectively, with 15 bases between them. This clonotype was picked up many times. The antigen is unknown. The source material, RNA transcripts, was used to amplify TCR beta CDR3 regions. The TCR CDR3 first-round RT-PCR relied on the HTBI primer set. MiXCR, run by TCRdb on the multiplex PCR reads, gives a single entry per CDR3 protein. The sample includes about 350,000 distinct CDR3 sequences, over 11% seen only once; the top ten take just under 25%. These patients, aged 18 to 65, had recently diagnosed hyperthyroidism lasting under 2 months. Uncontrolled infections, other autoimmune diseases, pregnancy or lactation led to exclusion of patients. PBMCs stemmed from approximately 10 ml fresh peripheral blood.

Overall study results and limits: A 13 V-J model separated ophthalmopathy from stable hyperthyroidism.

Sequenced material: blood. This sequence was found in a woman aged 30 to 39 with Graves' hyperthyroidism. The chain has TRBV30 and TRBJ2-1; D perhaps matches TRBD1 (6 bases). In DNA form, the CDR3 reads TGTGCCTGGGGCCCAGACAGGCGGGAGCAGTTCTTC. The encoded protein is CAWGPDRREQFF.